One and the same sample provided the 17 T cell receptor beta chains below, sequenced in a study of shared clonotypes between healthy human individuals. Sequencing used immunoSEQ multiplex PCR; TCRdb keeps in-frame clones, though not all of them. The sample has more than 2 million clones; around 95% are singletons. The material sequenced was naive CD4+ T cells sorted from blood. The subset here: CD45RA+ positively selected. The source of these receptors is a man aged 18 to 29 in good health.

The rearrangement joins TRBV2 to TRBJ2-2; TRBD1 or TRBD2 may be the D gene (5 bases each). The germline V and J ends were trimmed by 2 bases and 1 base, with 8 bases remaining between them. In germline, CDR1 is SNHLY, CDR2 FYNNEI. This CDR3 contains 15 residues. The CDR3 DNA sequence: TGTGCCAGCAGTGAAATGGGGGAGAACACCGGGGAGCTGTTTTTT. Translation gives CASSEMGENTGELFF.

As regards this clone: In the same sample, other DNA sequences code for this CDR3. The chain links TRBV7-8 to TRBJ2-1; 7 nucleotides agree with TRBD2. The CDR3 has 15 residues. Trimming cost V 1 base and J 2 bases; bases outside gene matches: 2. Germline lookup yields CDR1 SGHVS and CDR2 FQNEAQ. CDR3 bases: TGTGCCAGCAGCTTAGTGGCGGGGGCCTACAATGAGCAGTTCTTC. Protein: CASSLVAGAYNEQFF.

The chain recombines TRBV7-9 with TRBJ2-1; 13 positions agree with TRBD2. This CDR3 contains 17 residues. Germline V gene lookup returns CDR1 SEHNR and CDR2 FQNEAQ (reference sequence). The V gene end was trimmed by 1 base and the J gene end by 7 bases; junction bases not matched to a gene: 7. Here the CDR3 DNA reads TGTGCCAGCAGCTTAGATTTCGGGACTAGCGGGACGAATGAGCAGTTCTTC. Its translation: CASSLDFGTSGTNEQFF.

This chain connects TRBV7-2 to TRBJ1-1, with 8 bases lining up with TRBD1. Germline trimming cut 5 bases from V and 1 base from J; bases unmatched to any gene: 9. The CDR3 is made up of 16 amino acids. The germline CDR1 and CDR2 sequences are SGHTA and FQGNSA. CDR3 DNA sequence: TGTGCCAGCAGCACCCTGCCGGGACAGGCGAACACTGAAGCTTTCTTT. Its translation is CASSTLPGQANTEAFF.

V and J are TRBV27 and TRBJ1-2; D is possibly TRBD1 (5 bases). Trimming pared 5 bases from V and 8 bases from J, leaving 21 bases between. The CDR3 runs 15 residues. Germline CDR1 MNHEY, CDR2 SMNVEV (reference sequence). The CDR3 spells CASSLGGLRGDGYTF. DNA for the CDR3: TGTGCCAGCAGTCTCGGGGGGTTGCGCGGCGACGGCTACACCTTC.

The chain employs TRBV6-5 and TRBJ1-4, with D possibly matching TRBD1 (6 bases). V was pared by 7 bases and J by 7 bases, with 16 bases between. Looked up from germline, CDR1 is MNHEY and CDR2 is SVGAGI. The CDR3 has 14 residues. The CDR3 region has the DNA TGTGCCAGCAAACAGGGCGGTGCCGGTGAAAAACTGTTTTTT. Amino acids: CASKQGGAGEKLFF.

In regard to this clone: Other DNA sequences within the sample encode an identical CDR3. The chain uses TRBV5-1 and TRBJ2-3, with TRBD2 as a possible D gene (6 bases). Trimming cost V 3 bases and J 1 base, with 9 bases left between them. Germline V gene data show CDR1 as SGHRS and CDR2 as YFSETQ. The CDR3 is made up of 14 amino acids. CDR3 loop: CASSSGGGTDTQYF. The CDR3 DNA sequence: TGCGCCAGCAGCTCCGGGGGTGGCACAGATACGCAGTATTTT. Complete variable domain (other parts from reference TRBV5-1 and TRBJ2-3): KAGVTQTPRYLIKTRGQQVTLSCSPISGHRSVSWYQQTPGQGLQFLFEYFSETQRNKGNFPGRFSGRQFSNSRSEMNVSTLELGDSALYLCASSSGGGTDTQYFGPGTRLTVL.

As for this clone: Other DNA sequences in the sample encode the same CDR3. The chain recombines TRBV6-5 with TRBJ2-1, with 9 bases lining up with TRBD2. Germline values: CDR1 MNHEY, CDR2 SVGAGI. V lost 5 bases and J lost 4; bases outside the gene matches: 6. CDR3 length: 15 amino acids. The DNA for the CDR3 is TGTGCCAGCAGTCGTAGCGGGGGCCCTTACAATGAGCAGTTCTTC. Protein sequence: CASSRSGGPYNEQFF.

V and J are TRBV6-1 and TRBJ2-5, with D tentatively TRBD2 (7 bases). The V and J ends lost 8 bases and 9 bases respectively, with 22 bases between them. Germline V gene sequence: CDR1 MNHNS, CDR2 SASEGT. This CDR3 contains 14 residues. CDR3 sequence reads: CASDTGRDPRAQYF. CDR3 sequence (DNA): TGTGCCAGCGACACAGGGAGGGATCCCAGAGCCCAGTACTTC.

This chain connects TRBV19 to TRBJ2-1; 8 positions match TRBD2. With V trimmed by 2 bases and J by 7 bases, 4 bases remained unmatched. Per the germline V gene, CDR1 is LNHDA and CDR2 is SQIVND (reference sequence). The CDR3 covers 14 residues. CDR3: CASSIRREVNEQFF. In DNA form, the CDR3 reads TGTGCCAGTAGTATAAGGCGGGAGGTGAATGAGCAGTTCTTC.

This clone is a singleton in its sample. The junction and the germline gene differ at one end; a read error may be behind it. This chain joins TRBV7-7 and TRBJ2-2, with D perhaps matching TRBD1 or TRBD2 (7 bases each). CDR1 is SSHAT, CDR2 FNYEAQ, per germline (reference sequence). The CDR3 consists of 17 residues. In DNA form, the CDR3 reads TGTGCTAGCAGCCCCCGGACAGGCGCGGGGGTCACCGGGGAGCTGTTTTTT. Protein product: CASSPRTGAGVTGELFF.

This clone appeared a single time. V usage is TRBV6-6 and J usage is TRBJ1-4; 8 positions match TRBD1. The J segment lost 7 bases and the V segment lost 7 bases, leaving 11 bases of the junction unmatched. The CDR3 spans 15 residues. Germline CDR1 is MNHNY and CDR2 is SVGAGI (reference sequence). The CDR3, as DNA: TGTGCCAGCACAATGCAGGGACAGGAGGCTGAAAAACTGTTTTTT. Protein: CASTMQGQEAEKLFF.

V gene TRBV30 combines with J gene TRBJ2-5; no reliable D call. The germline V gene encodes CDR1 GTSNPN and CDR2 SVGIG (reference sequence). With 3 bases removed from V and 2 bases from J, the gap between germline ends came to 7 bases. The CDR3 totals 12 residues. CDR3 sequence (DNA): TGTGCCTGGAGCCCCACTCAAGAGACCCAGTACTTC. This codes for CAWSPTQETQYF.

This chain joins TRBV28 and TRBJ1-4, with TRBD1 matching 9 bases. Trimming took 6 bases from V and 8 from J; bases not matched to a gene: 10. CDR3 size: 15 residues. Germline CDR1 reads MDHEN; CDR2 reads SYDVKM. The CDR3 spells CASRPGTGIGEKLFF. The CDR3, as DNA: TGTGCCAGCAGACCCGGGACAGGGATAGGAGAAAAACTGTTTTTT.

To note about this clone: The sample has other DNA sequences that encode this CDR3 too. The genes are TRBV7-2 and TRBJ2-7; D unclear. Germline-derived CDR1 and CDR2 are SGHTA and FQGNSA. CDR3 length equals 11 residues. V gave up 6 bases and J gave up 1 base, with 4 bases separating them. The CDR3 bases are TGTGCCAGCAGTCCATCCTACGAGCAGTACTTC. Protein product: CASSPSYEQYF. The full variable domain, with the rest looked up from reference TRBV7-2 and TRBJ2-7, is GAGVSQSPSNKVTEKGKDVELRCDPISGHTALYWYRQSLGQGLEFLIYFQGNSAPDKSGLPSDRFSAERTGGSVSTLTIQRTQQEDSAVYLCASSPSYEQYFGPGTRLTVT.

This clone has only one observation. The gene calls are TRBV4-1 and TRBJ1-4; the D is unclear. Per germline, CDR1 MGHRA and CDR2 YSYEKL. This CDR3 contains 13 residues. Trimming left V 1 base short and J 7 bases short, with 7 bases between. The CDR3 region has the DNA TGCGCCAGCAGCCAAGCTGCGGTTGAAAAACTGTTTTTT. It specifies CASSQAAVEKLFF.

The CDR3: CASSQGIGYEQYF. CDR3 in DNA: TGCGCCAGCAGCCAAGGGATCGGCTACGAGCAGTACTTC. The chain couples TRBV4-1 to TRBJ2-7, with no clear D. The CDR3 is 13 amino acids. Germline V gene sequence: CDR1 MGHRA, CDR2 YSYEKL. Between the trimmed V and J ends, which lost 1 base and 3 bases, there was a span of 7 bases.